This TCR beta chain was recovered during a study of control samples from healthy donors and cancer patients (dated by TCRdb to 2020 to 2022). To prepare the library, the immunoSEQ multiplex PCR assay was applied. TCRdb took this table from immuneACCESS and kept in-frame rearrangements with V and J called. Such tables lack part of the clones; where checked against another copy, unresolved V genes explain under half of the gap, and the rest is unexplained. In this sample the table shows roughly 120,000 clones, approximately 90% of which occur a single time. 7.8% of the sample lies in the top ten. Remarks on this clone: Which antigen it targets is not known. The sample holds no much larger clone one base away, and base qualities are not on file.

The sequenced material came from blood. This clonotype was obtained from a woman aged 18-29 years in good health.

The nucleotide sequence is given as TGCGCCAGCAGTGTTTGGGTTTCAGGCACTGAAGCTTTCTTT. Translated, it reads CASSVWVSGTEAFF. This chain joins TRBV10-1 to TRBJ1-1, with no D gene named confidently. CDR1 is given as WNHNN and CDR2 as SYGVQD, both from the germline V gene (reference sequence). V lost 4 bases and J lost 4 bases; the stretch between them is 13 bases long. Measured from the cysteine to the phenylalanine, the CDR3 is 14 residues long. Solely the CDR3 DNA is kept, with 42 bases framed from the first base.